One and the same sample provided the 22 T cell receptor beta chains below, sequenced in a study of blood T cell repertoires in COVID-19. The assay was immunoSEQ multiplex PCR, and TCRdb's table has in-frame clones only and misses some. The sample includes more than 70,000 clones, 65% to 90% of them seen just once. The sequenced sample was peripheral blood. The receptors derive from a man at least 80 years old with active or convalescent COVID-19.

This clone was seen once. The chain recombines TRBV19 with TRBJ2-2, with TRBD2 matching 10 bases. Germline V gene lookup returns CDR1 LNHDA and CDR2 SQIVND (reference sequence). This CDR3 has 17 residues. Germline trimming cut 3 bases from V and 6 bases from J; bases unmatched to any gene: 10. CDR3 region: CASSINQREGRAGELFF. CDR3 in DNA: TGTGCCAGTAGTATTAACCAGCGGGAGGGCCGGGCCGGGGAGCTGTTTTTT.

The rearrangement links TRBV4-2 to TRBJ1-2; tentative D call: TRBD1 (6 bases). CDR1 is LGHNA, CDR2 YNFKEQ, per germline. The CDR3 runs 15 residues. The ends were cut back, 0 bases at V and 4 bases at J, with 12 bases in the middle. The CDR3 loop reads CASSQEDSAFYGYTF. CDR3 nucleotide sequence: TGTGCCAGCAGCCAAGAGGACAGCGCCTTCTATGGCTACACCTTC.

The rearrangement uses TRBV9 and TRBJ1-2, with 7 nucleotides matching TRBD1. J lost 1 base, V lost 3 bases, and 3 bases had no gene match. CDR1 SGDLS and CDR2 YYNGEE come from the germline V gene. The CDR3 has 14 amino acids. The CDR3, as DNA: TGTGCCAGCAGCGACCGACAGGGTAACTATGGCTACACCTTC. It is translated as CASSDRQGNYGYTF. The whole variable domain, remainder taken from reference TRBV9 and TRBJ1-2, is DSGVTQTPKHLITATGQRVTLRCSPRSGDLSVYWYQQSLDQGLQFLIQYYNGEERAKGNILERFSAQQFPDLHSELNLSSLELGDSALYFCASSDRQGNYGYTFGSGTRLTVV.

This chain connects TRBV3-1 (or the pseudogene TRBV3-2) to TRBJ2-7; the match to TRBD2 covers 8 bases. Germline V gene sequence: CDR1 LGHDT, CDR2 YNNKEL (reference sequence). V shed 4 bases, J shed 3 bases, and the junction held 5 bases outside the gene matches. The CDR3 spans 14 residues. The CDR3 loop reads CASSLGLANYEQYF. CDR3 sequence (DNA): TGTGCCAGCAGCCTAGGACTAGCCAACTACGAGCAGTACTTC.

As DNA, the CDR3 is TGTGCCAGCTCGAGGGGGCTAAGCACAGATACGCAGTATTTT. Residues: CASSRGLSTDTQYF. V is TRBV19 and J is TRBJ2-3; 7 bases map to TRBD1. The germline V gene has CDR1 LNHDA and CDR2 SQIVND (reference sequence). The CDR3 is 14 amino acids. The ends lost 9 bases at V and 0 bases at J; junction bases unmatched: 6.

The CDR3: CASSRDSRYPEQFF. DNA for the CDR3: TGTGCCAGCAGTCGGGACTCGCGTTACCCTGAGCAGTTCTTC. V is TRBV6-2 or TRBV6-3 and J is TRBJ2-1; possible D gene TRBD2, 6 bases. V lost 5 bases to trimming and J lost 9 bases, with 17 bases between them. The CDR3 length is 14 residues. CDR1 and CDR2 (germline): MNHEY, SVGEGT.

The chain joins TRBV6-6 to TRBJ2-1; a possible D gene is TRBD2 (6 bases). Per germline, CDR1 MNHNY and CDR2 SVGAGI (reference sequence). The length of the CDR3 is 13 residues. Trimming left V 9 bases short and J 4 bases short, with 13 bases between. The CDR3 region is CASLREEYNEQFF. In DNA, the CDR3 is TGTGCCAGTCTGAGGGAGGAGTACAATGAGCAGTTCTTC.

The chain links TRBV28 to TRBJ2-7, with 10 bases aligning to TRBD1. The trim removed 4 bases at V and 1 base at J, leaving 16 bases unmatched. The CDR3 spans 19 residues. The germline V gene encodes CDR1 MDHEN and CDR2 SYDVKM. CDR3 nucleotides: TGTGCCAGCAGTTCTTATCTGGTTCGGGACAGGGGTATTTCCTACGAGCAGTACTTC. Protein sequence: CASSSYLVRDRGISYEQYF. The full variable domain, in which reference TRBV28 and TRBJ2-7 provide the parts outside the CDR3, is DVKVTQSSRYLVKRTGEKVFLECVQDMDHENMFWYRQDPGLGLRLIYFSYDVKMKEKGDIPEGYSVSREKKERFSLILESASTNQTSMYLCASSSYLVRDRGISYEQYFGPGTRLTVT.

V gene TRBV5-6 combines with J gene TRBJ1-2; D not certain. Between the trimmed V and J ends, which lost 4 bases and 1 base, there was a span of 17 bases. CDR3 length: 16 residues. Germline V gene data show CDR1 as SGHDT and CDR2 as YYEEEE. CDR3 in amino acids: CASSPLPSTLNYGYTF. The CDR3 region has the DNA TGTGCCAGCAGCCCTCTACCGTCAACCCTTAACTATGGCTACACCTTC. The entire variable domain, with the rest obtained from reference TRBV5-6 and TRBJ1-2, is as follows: DAGVTQSPTHLIKTRGQQVTLRCSPKSGHDTVSWYQQALGQGPQFIFQYYEEEERQRGNFPDRFSGHQFPNYSSELNVNALLLGDSALYLCASSPLPSTLNYGYTFGSGTRLTVV.

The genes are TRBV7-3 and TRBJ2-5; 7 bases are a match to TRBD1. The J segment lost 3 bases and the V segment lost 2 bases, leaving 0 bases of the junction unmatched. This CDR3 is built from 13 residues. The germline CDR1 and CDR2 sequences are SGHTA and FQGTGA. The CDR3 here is CASSLDREETQYF. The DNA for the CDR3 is TGTGCCAGCAGCTTAGACAGGGAAGAGACCCAGTACTTC.

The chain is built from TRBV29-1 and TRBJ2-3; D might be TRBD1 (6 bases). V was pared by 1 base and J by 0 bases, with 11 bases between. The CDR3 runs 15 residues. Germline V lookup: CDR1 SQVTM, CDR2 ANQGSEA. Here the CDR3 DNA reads TGCAGCGTTGAAGTTGGGACAACTAGCACAGATACGCAGTATTTT. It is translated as CSVEVGTTSTDTQYF.

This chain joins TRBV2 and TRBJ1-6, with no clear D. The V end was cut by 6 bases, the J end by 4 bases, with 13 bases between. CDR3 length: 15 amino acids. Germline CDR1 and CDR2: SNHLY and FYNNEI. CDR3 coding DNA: TGTGCCAGCAGACTATCAGTTGTGTATAATTCACCCCTCCACTTT. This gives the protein CASRLSVVYNSPLHF.

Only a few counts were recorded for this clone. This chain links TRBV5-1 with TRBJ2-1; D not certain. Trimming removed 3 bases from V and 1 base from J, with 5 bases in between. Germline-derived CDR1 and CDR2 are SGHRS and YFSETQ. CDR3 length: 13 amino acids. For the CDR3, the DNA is TGCGCCAGCAGCTCTGCGTCCTACAATGAGCAGTTCTTC. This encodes CASSSASYNEQFF.

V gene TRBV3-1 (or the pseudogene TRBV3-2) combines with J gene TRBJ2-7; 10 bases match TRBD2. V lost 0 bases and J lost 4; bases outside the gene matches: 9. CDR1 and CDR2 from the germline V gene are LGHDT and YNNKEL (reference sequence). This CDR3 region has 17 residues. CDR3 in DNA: TGTGCCAGCAGCCAAGATCTTGCTAGCGGGAGCTTGTACGAGCAGTACTTC. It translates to CASSQDLASGSLYEQYF.

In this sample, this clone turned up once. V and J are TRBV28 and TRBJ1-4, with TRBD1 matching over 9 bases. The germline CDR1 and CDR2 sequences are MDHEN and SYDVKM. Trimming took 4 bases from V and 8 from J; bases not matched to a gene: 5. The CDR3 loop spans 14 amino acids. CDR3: CASSSRTGEEKLFF. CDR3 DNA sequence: TGTGCCAGCAGTTCCCGGACAGGGGAGGAAAAACTGTTTTTT.

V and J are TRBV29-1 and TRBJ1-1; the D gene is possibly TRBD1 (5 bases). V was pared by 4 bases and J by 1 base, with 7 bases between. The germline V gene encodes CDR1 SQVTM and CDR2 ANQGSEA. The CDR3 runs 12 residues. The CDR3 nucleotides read TGCAGCGTTGGGGGGGGGAACACTGAAGCTTTCTTT. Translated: CSVGGGNTEAFF.

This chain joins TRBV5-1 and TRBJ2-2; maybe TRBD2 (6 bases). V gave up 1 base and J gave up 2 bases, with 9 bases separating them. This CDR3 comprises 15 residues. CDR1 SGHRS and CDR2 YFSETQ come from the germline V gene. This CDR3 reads CASSLSGVNTGELFF. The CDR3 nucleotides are TGCGCCAGCAGCTTGTCGGGAGTAAACACCGGGGAGCTGTTTTTT.

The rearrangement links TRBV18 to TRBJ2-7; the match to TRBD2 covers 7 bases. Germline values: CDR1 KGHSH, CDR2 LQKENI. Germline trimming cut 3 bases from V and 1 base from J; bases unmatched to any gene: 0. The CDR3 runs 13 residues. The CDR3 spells CASSPRGSYEQYF. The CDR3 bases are TGTGCCAGCTCACCGCGGGGGTCCTACGAGCAGTACTTC.

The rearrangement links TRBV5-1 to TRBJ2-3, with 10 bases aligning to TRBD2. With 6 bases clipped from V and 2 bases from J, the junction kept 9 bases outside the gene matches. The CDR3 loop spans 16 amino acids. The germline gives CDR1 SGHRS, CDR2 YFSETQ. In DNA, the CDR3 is TGCGCCAGCACTAGCGGGAGCACCCTTCCCACAGATACGCAGTATTTT. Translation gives CASTSGSTLPTDTQYF. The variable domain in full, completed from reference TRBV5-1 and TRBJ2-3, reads KAGVTQTPRYLIKTRGQQVTLSCSPISGHRSVSWYQQTPGQGLQFLFEYFSETQRNKGNFPGRFSGRQFSNSRSEMNVSTLELGDSALYLCASTSGSTLPTDTQYFGPGTRLTVL.

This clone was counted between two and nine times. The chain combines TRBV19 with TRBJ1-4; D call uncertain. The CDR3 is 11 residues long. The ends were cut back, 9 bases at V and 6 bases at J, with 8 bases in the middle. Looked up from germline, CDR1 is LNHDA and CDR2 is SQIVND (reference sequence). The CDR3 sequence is CASRQYEKLFF. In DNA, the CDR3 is TGTGCCAGCAGACAATATGAAAAACTGTTTTTT. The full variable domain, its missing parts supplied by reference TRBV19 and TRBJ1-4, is DGGITQSPKYLFRKEGQNVTLSCEQNLNHDAMYWYRQDPGQGLRLIYYSQIVNDFQKGDIAEGYSVSREKKESFPLTVTSAQKNPTAFYLCASRQYEKLFFGSGTQLSVL.

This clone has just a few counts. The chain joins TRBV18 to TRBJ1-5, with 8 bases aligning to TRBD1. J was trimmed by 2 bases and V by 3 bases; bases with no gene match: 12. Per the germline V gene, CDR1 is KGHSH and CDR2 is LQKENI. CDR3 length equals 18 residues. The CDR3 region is CASSPGDRGLSGNQPQHF. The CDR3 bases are TGTGCCAGCTCACCTGGAGACAGGGGACTTTCCGGCAATCAGCCCCAGCATTTT. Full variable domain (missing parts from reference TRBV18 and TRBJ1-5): NAGVMQNPRHLVRRRGQEARLRCSPMKGHSHVYWYRQLPEEGLKFMVYLQKENIIDESGMPKERFSAEFPKEGPSILRIQQVVRGDSAAYFCASSPGDRGLSGNQPQHFGDGTRLSIL.

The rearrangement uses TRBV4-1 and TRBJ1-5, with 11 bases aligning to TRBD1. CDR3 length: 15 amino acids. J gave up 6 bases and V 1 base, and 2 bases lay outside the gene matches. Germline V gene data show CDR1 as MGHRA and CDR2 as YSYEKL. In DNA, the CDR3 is TGCGCCAGCAGCCAAGGGACAGGGGGCGTTCAGCCCCAGCATTTT. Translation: CASSQGTGGVQPQHF.